Each of the 29 T cell receptor beta chains below was sequenced from the same sample in a study of CD8 T cells in ankylosing spondylitis. TCRdb re-analysed the 5' RACE reads in MiXCR, keeping a single row per CDR3 protein. The sample holds 100,000 to 150,000 distinct CDR3 sequences, 12% to 15% seen once. Sequencing was done on a sample of blood, either unsorted or a sorted T cell fraction (not recorded which). The origin of the receptors is a female donor with ankylosing spondylitis or in good health (not recorded which).

Turning to this clonotype: A much more abundant neighbour one base away suggests this may be a read error. The CDR3, as DNA: TGTGCCAGCAGGGACAGGACTGGTGAAAAACTGTTTTTT. Residues: CASRDRTGEKLFF. The rearrangement uses TRBV11-2 and TRBJ1-4; 7 nucleotides line up with TRBD1. The CDR3 extends over 13 amino acids. V dropped 6 bases and J dropped 7; count of bases not matched to a gene: 5. CDR1 is SGHAT and CDR2 is FQNNGV in the germline V gene.

This chain joins TRBV4-1 and TRBJ1-4; D may be TRBD1 (6 bases). This CDR3 comprises 15 residues. Germline assignment: CDR1 MGHRA and CDR2 YSYEKL. Deletions cut 1 base from V and 4 bases from J, with 10 bases between. This CDR3 is CASSQGQGRNEKLFF. CDR3 sequence (DNA): TGCGCCAGCAGCCAAGGGCAGGGGCGTAATGAAAAACTGTTTTTT.

This rearrangement joins TRBV19 to TRBJ1-5; 7 bases map to TRBD1. V lost 10 bases to trimming and J lost 1 base; unmatched junction nucleotides: 7. The CDR3 has 14 amino acids. Germline CDR1 and CDR2: LNHDA and SQIVND (reference sequence). This CDR3 reads CATNKQGSNQPQHF. The CDR3 nucleotides read TGTGCCACCAACAAACAGGGGAGCAATCAGCCCCAGCATTTT. The full variable domain, in which reference TRBV19 and TRBJ1-5 provide the parts outside the CDR3, is DGGITQSPKYLFRKEGQNVTLSCEQNLNHDAMYWYRQDPGQGLRLIYYSQIVNDFQKGDIAEGYSVSREKKESFPLTVTSAQKNPTAFYLCATNKQGSNQPQHFGDGTRLSIL.

In this sample, this clonotype turned up a few times. The CDR3 DNA reads TGTGCCAGCAGCCCGGGGCTCGCTGTGGATACGCAGTATTTT. This codes for CASSPGLAVDTQYF. This chain joins TRBV7-2 and TRBJ2-3; TRBD1 or TRBD2 may be the D gene (5 bases each). The length of the CDR3 is 14 residues. Trimming shortened V by 5 bases and J by 6 bases, and 15 bases separated the two germline ends. Germline CDR1 SGHTA, CDR2 FQGNSA. The whole variable domain, filled in from reference TRBV7-2 and TRBJ2-3, reads GAGVSQSPSNKVTEKGKDVELRCDPISGHTALYWYRQSLGQGLEFLIYFQGNSAPDKSGLPSDRFSAERTGGSVSTLTIQRTQQEDSAVYLCASSPGLAVDTQYFGPGTRLTVL.

The chain employs TRBV20-1 and TRBJ2-1; 12 bases align to TRBD2. V was pared by 6 bases and J by 4 bases, with 4 bases of the junction left unmatched. CDR3 length: 14 amino acids. CDR1 DFQATT and CDR2 SNEGSKA come from the germline V gene (reference sequence). CDR3 DNA sequence: TGCAGTGCGGAAACTAGCGGGGGGTACAATGAGCAGTTCTTC. This codes for CSAETSGGYNEQFF.

Many counts were recorded for this clonotype. The rearrangement links TRBV5-1 to TRBJ2-1, with no clear D. CDR3 length: 15 amino acids. With 0 bases removed from V and 0 bases from J, the gap between germline ends came to 7 bases. The germline gives CDR1 SGHRS, CDR2 YFSETQ. The CDR3 sequence is CASSLGKSSYNEQFF. As DNA, the CDR3 is TGCGCCAGCAGCTTGGGGAAAAGCTCCTACAATGAGCAGTTCTTC.

This clonotype was counted many times. The chain couples TRBV20-1 to TRBJ1-5, with a weak D call TRBD1 (5 bases). The germline gives CDR1 DFQATT, CDR2 SNEGSKA (reference sequence). Trimming took off 5 bases at V and 6 bases at J, with 17 bases between the two ends. The CDR3 extends over 14 amino acids. In nucleotides, the CDR3 is TGCAGTGCTGAAAGAAGGGGCGACGGTCAGCCCCAGCATTTT. Translating gives CSAERRGDGQPQHF.

The J gene is TRBJ2-5, the V gene TRBV20-1, with 12 bases matching TRBD1. Germline V gene data show CDR1 as DFQATT and CDR2 as SNEGSKA (reference sequence). The CDR3 spans 15 residues. V was pared by 5 bases and J by 5 bases, with 9 bases of the junction left unmatched. The CDR3 sequence is CSALYGTGGLETQYF. The DNA for the CDR3 is TGCAGTGCTTTATACGGGACAGGGGGCTTGGAGACCCAGTACTTC.

This clonotype was seen a few times. J is TRBJ2-7 and V is TRBV20-1, with TRBD1 matching 9 bases. This CDR3 is built from 12 residues. The trim removed 6 bases at V and 4 bases at J, leaving 4 bases unmatched. Per germline, CDR1 DFQATT and CDR2 SNEGSKA (reference sequence). The CDR3 sequence is CSAPGQGYEQYF. CDR3 DNA sequence: TGCAGTGCCCCCGGACAGGGGTACGAGCAGTACTTC.

CDR3 in amino acids: CASSLTPGQGSISRPSTYNEQFF. The CDR3 DNA reads as TGTGCCAGCAGCTTGACTCCGGGACAGGGATCGATTTCCCGGCCATCGACATACAATGAGCAGTTCTTC. The V gene is TRBV5-8, the J gene TRBJ2-1, with 9 bases matching TRBD1. J was trimmed by 4 bases and V by 1 base; bases with no gene match: 27. CDR1 is SGHTS, CDR2 YDEGEE, per germline. The CDR3 runs 23 residues.

This clonotype has only one observation. The chain combines TRBV20-1 with TRBJ2-2; D is possibly TRBD2 (6 bases). CDR1 is DFQATT, CDR2 SNEGSKA, per germline (reference sequence). Trimming left V 5 bases short and J 0 bases short, with 16 bases between. The CDR3 length is 16 residues. CDR3 DNA sequence: TGCAGTGCTCGGCCCGGCCGGGACTCGAACACCGGGGAGCTGTTTTTT. It yields the protein CSARPGRDSNTGELFF.

The V call is TRBV27, the J call TRBJ2-5, with 7 nucleotides matching TRBD2. The CDR3 is made up of 15 amino acids. J lost 1 base, V lost 5 bases, and 7 bases had no gene match. The germline gives CDR1 MNHEY, CDR2 SMNVEV (reference sequence). The CDR3 DNA sequence: TGTGCCAGCAGTCCGGGACTATCGATCCAAGAGACCCAGTACTTC. Amino acid sequence: CASSPGLSIQETQYF.

The J gene is TRBJ1-1, the V gene TRBV5-1; D possibly corresponds to TRBD1 (6 bases). This CDR3 has 15 amino acids. In germline, CDR1 is SGHRS, CDR2 YFSETQ. Trimming shortened V by 3 bases and J by 0 bases, and 12 bases separated the two germline ends. This CDR3 is CASSYQTGMNTEAFF. The CDR3 nucleotides are TGCGCCAGCAGCTACCAGACAGGCATGAACACTGAAGCTTTCTTT. The full variable domain, in which reference TRBV5-1 and TRBJ1-1 provide the parts outside the CDR3, is KAGVTQTPRYLIKTRGQQVTLSCSPISGHRSVSWYQQTPGQGLQFLFEYFSETQRNKGNFPGRFSGRQFSNSRSEMNVSTLELGDSALYLCASSYQTGMNTEAFFGQGTRLTVV.

V and J are TRBV12-3 or TRBV12-4 and TRBJ1-1; 8 positions agree with TRBD1. This CDR3 is built from 16 residues. The V and J ends lost 3 bases and 5 bases, in that order; junction bases with no gene match: 11. CDR3 nucleotides: TGTGCCAGCAGTTTCGGGGACAGGTTAATAGGAACTGAAGCTTTCTTT. Its protein product is CASSFGDRLIGTEAFF.

This clonotype was picked up many times. The chain employs TRBV25-1 and TRBJ2-2; 7 bases fit TRBD1. Germline V gives CDR1 MGHDK, CDR2 SYGVNS. CDR3 length equals 16 residues. J gave up 5 bases and V 4 bases, and 10 bases lay outside the gene matches. CDR3 DNA: TGTGCCAGCAGTGGCTACCGACAGGGTGGGACCGGGGAGCTGTTTTTT. Encoded protein: CASSGYRQGGTGELFF.

V is TRBV5-1 and J is TRBJ2-2, with D hard to call. Trimming removed 0 bases from V and 0 bases from J, with 9 bases in between. Per the germline V gene, CDR1 is SGHRS and CDR2 is YFSETQ. The CDR3 loop spans 16 amino acids. CDR3 region: CASSLGPPTNTGELFF. CDR3 nucleotides: TGCGCCAGCAGCTTGGGGCCGCCGACGAACACCGGGGAGCTGTTTTTT.

Only a few counts were recorded for this clonotype. V usage is TRBV20-1 and J usage is TRBJ2-7; the match to TRBD1 covers 7 bases. The length of the CDR3 is 15 residues. CDR1 is DFQATT and CDR2 is SNEGSKA in the germline V gene (reference sequence). V was clipped by 1 base and J by 3 bases; unmatched bases: 9. Written as DNA, the CDR3 is TGCAGTGCTAGAGCCTTAAGGGGACAGATCTACGAGCAGTACTTC. Protein: CSARALRGQIYEQYF.

The chain uses TRBV19 and TRBJ2-5; D is uncertain. V lost 6 bases and J lost 5, with 10 bases in between. The germline V gene encodes CDR1 LNHDA and CDR2 SQIVND (reference sequence). There are 12 residues in the CDR3. CDR3 DNA: TGTGCCAGTAGATCGGAAGGGGAGACCCAGTACTTC. It codes for CASRSEGETQYF.

Many counts were recorded for this clonotype. V is TRBV6-5 and J is TRBJ2-7; weak D call: TRBD1 (6 bases). Trimming left V 5 bases short and J 3 bases short, with 8 bases between. CDR1 is MNHEY, CDR2 SVGAGI, per germline. The CDR3 is 12 amino acids. CDR3 loop: CASSRDNYEQYF. The CDR3 nucleotides are TGTGCCAGCAGTCGGGACAACTACGAGCAGTACTTC.

About this clonotype itself: Relative to the germline gene, one junction end is altered; a read error may explain this. This chain connects TRBV6-1 to TRBJ2-3; D gene uncertain. The CDR3 length is 14 residues. Per the germline V gene, CDR1 is MNHNS and CDR2 is SASEGT. For the CDR3, the DNA is TGTGCCAGCAGGGAAGACTGGGCCACAGATACGCAGTATTTT. Residues: CASREDWATDTQYF.

This clonotype came up many times. The rearrangement joins TRBV6-2 or TRBV6-3 to TRBJ1-1; D is unresolved. CDR1 is MNHEY and CDR2 is SVGEGT in the germline V gene. Trimming took 7 bases from V and 7 from J, leaving 10 bases between them. The CDR3 consists of 11 residues. CDR3 nucleotide sequence: TGTGCCAGCACCTCGGGGAGTGAAGCTTTCTTT. Amino acid sequence: CASTSGSEAFF.

This clonotype has ten or more counts. This chain joins TRBV5-1 and TRBJ1-4; 8 bases are a match to TRBD1. The germline V gene has CDR1 SGHRS and CDR2 YFSETQ. The CDR3 loop spans 15 amino acids. V lost 4 bases, J lost 2 bases, and 4 bases stayed unmatched. CDR3 protein: CASSMTGDTNEKLFF. CDR3 nucleotides: TGCGCCAGCAGCATGACAGGGGACACTAATGAAAAACTGTTTTTT.

V usage is TRBV20-1 and J usage is TRBJ1-5, with a possible D match to TRBD1 (5 bases). The CDR3 is made up of 12 amino acids. In germline, CDR1 is DFQATT, CDR2 SNEGSKA (reference sequence). V was pared by 3 bases and J by 4 bases, with 7 bases between. This chain's CDR3 is CSARTVNQPQHF. As DNA, the CDR3 is TGCAGTGCTAGGACAGTGAATCAGCCCCAGCATTTT.

This clonotype was seen more than once but under ten times. CDR3 sequence: CASGELTGNYGYTF. CDR3 sequence (DNA): TGCGCCAGCGGCGAGTTGACAGGGAACTATGGCTACACCTTC. The chain uses TRBV5-1 and TRBJ1-2, with 7 nucleotides matching TRBD1. Losses at the gene ends were 7 bases for V and 2 bases for J; bases not matched to a gene: 8. Per germline, CDR1 SGHRS and CDR2 YFSETQ. The CDR3 has 14 amino acids.

This clonotype was found many times. The chain employs TRBV7-2 and TRBJ1-1; D may be TRBD1 (6 bases). The germline CDR1 and CDR2 sequences are SGHTA and FQGNSA. This CDR3 region has 15 residues. V dropped 1 base and J dropped 3 bases, with 12 bases sitting between them. CDR3 coding DNA: TGTGCCAGCAGCTTAGGGGGGGCAGAGTACACTGAAGCTTTCTTT. Translated: CASSLGGAEYTEAFF.

This clonotype was observed at least ten times. V is TRBV6-2 or TRBV6-3 and J is TRBJ2-4; D is ambiguous. There are 17 residues in the CDR3. V lost 2 bases, J lost 3 bases, and 17 bases lay in between. CDR1 is MNHEY, CDR2 SVGEGT, per germline. CDR3 in amino acids: CASSYGWQTVGKNIQYF. The CDR3 DNA follows: TGTGCCAGCAGTTACGGATGGCAGACGGTGGGCAAAAACATTCAGTACTTC.

This chain links TRBV5-4 with TRBJ2-1; 12 bases are a match to TRBD2. The CDR3 runs 16 residues. V was pared by 4 bases and J by 6 bases, with 8 bases of the junction left unmatched. Germline V gene sequence: CDR1 SGHNT, CDR2 YYREEE (reference sequence). The CDR3: CASSRGASGGANEQFF. The CDR3 DNA sequence: TGTGCCAGCAGCCGCGGCGCTAGCGGGGGGGCCAATGAGCAGTTCTTC.

This chain links TRBV18 with TRBJ2-7; no firm D call. CDR3 length: 15 residues. CDR1 KGHSH and CDR2 LQKENI come from the germline V gene. V was pared by 2 bases and J by 1 base, with 12 bases between. CDR3 protein: CASSPSPMRSYEQYF. As DNA, the CDR3 is TGTGCCAGCTCACCATCCCCTATGCGGTCCTACGAGCAGTACTTC.

The chain has TRBV15 and TRBJ2-5; D might be TRBD2 (5 bases). The V end lost 3 bases, the J end lost 3 bases, and 11 bases lay between the germline ends. This CDR3 is 14 amino acids long. Germline values: CDR1 LNHNV, CDR2 YYDKDF (reference sequence). The CDR3 spells CATSSQDFKETQYF. The CDR3 DNA is TGTGCCACCAGCAGCCAGGACTTTAAAGAGACCCAGTACTTC.